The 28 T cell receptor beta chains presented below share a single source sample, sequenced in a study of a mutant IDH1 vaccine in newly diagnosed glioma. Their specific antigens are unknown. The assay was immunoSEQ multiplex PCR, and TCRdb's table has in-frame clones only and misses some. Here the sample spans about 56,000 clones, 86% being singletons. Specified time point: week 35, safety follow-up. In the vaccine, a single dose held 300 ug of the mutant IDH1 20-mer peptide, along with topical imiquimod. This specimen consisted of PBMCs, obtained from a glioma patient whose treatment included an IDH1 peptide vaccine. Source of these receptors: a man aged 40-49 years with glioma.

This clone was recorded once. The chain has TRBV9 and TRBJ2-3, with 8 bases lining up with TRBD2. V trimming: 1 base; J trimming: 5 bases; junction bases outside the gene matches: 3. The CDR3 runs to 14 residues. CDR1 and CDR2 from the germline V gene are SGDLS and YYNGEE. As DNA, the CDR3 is TGTGCCAGCAGCGTAAGAGCGGGAGAAGATACGCAGTATTTT. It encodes CASSVRAGEDTQYF.

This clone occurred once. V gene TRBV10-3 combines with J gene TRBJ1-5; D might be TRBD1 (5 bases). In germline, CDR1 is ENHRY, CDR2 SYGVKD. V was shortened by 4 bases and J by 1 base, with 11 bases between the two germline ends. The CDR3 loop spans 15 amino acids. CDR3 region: CAISGMGGSNQPQHF. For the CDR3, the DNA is TGTGCCATCAGTGGGATGGGGGGGAGCAATCAGCCCCAGCATTTT.

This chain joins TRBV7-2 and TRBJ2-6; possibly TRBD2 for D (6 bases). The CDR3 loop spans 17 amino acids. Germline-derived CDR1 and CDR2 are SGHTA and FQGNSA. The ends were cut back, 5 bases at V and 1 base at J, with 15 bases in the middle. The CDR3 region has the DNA TGTGCCAGCAGCGCGGGGCTAGGGATATCTGGGGCCAACGTCCTGACTTTC. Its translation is CASSAGLGISGANVLTF. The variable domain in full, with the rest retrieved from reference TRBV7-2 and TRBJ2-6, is GAGVSQSPSNKVTEKGKDVELRCDPISGHTALYWYRQSLGQGLEFLIYFQGNSAPDKSGLPSDRFSAERTGGSVSTLTIQRTQQEDSAVYLCASSAGLGISGANVLTFGAGSRLTVL.

The CDR3 loop is CASSVWDTGELFF. DNA of the CDR3: TGTGCCAGTAGCGTATGGGACACCGGGGAGCTGTTTTTT. The chain joins TRBV19 to TRBJ2-2; D is unresolved. There are 13 residues in the CDR3. Trimming left V 6 bases short and J 3 bases short, with 8 bases between. CDR1 and CDR2 from the germline V gene are LNHDA and SQIVND (reference sequence).

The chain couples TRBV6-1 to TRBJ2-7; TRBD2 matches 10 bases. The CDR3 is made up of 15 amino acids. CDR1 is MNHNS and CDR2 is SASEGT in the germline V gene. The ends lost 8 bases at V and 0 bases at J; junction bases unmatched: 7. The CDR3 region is CASLPGLANSYEQYF. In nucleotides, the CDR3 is TGTGCCAGCCTACCGGGACTAGCGAACTCCTACGAGCAGTACTTC.

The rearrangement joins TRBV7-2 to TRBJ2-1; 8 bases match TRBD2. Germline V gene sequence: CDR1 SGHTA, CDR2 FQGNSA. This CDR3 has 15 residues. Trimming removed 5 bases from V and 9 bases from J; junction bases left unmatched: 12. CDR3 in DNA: TGTGCCAGCAGCCCCCAGGGGAGCGGGAGAGGTGAGCAGTTCTTC. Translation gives CASSPQGSGRGEQFF. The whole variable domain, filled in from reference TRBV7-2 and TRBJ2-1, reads GAGVSQSPSNKVTEKGKDVELRCDPISGHTALYWYRQSLGQGLEFLIYFQGNSAPDKSGLPSDRFSAERTGGSVSTLTIQRTQQEDSAVYLCASSPQGSGRGEQFFGPGTRLTVL.

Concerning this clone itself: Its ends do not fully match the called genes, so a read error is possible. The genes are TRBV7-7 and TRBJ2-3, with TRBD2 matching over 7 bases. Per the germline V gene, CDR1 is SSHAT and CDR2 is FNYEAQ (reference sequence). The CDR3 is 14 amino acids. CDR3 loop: CASSLGIAGDTQYF. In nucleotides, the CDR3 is TGTGCTAGCAGCTTGGGGATAGCGGGAGATACGCAGTATTTT.

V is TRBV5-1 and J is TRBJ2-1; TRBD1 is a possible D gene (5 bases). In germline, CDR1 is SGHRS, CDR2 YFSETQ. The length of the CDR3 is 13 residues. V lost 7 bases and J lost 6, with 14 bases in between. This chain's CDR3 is CASGQVLSNEQFF. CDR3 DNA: TGCGCCAGCGGACAAGTCCTCAGCAATGAGCAGTTCTTC.

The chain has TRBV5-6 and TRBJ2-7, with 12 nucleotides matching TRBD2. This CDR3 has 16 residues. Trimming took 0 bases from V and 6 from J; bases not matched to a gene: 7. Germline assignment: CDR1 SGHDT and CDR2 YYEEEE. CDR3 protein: CASSLVLAGGLSEQYF. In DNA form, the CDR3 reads TGTGCCAGCAGCTTGGTACTAGCGGGAGGCCTTTCCGAGCAGTACTTC.

The CDR3 reads CAISETSGRDEQYF. The CDR3 region has the DNA TGTGCCATCAGTGAGACTAGCGGGAGGGACGAGCAGTACTTC. V is TRBV10-3 and J is TRBJ2-7; 13 bases map to TRBD2. Looked up from germline, CDR1 is ENHRY and CDR2 is SYGVKD. V was pared by 2 bases and J by 5 bases, with 0 bases of the junction left unmatched. The CDR3 totals 14 residues.

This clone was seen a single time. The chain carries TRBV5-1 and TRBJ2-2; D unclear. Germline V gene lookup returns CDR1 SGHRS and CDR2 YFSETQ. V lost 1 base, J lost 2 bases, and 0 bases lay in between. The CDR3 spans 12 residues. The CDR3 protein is CASSLNTGELFF. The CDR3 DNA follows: TGCGCCAGCAGCTTGAACACCGGGGAGCTGTTTTTT.

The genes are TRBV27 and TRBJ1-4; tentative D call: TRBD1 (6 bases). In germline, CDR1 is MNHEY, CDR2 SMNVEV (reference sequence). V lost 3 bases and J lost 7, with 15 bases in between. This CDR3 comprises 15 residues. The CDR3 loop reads CASSFYGGRSEKLFF. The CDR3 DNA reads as TGTGCCAGCAGTTTTTATGGGGGCCGATCTGAAAAACTGTTTTTT.

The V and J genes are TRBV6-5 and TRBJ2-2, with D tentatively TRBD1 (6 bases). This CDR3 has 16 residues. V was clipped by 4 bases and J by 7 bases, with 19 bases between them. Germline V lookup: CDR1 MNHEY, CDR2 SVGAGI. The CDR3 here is CASSLPPGHQVGELFF. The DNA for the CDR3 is TGTGCCAGCAGTTTGCCTCCGGGACATCAAGTCGGGGAGCTGTTTTTT.

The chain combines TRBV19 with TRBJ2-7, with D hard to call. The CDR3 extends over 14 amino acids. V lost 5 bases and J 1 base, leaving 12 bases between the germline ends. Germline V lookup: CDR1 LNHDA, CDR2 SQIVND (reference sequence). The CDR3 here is CASSQRGRSYEQYF. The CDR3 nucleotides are TGTGCCAGTAGTCAAAGAGGACGGTCCTACGAGCAGTACTTC.

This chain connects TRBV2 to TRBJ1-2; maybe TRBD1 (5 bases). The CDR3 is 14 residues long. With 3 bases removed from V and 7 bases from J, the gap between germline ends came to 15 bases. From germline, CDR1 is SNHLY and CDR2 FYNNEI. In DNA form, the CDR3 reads TGTGCCAGCAGTGAGGGACTTGGCTTGGGTGGCTACACCTTC. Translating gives CASSEGLGLGGYTF.

For the CDR3, the DNA is TGCGCCAGCAGCCCGGCGGCCAGGGGGCAGTACGAGCAGTACTTC. The encoded protein is CASSPAARGQYEQYF. This chain links TRBV4-1 with TRBJ2-7; 8 positions agree with TRBD1. The CDR3 length is 15 residues. The germline gives CDR1 MGHRA, CDR2 YSYEKL. Trimming took 4 bases from V and 4 from J; bases not matched to a gene: 9.

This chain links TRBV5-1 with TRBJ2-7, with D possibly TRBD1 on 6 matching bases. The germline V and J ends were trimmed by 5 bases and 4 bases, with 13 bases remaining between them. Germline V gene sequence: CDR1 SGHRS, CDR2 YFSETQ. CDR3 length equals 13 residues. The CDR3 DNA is TGCGCCAGCAGGATAAGGACAGCTTACGAGCAGTACTTC. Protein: CASRIRTAYEQYF.

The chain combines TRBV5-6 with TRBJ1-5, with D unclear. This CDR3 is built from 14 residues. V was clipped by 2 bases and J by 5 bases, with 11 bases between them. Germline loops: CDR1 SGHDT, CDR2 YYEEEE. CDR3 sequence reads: CASSFNGPYQPQHF. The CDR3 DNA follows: TGTGCCAGCAGCTTTAACGGACCTTATCAGCCCCAGCATTTT.

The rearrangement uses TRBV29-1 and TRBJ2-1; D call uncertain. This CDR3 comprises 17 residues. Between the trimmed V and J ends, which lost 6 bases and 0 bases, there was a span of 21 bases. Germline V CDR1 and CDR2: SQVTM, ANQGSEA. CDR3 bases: TGCAGCGTGGCCGGGCTAAGAGAAGGAAGCTCCTACAATGAGCAGTTCTTC. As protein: CSVAGLREGSSYNEQFF.

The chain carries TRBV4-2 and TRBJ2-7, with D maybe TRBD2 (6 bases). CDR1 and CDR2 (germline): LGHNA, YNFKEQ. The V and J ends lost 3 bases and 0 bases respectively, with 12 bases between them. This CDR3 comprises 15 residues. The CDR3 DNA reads TGTGCCAGCAGCCAGTCTGCGGGGAGCTCCTACGAGCAGTACTTC. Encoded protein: CASSQSAGSSYEQYF.

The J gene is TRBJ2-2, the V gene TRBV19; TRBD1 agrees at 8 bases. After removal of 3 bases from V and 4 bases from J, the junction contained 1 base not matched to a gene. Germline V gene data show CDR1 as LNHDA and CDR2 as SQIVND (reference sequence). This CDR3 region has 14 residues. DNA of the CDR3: TGTGCCAGTAGTATCGACAGGGGCACCGGGGAGCTGTTTTTT. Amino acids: CASSIDRGTGELFF. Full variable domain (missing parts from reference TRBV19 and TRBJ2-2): DGGITQSPKYLFRKEGQNVTLSCEQNLNHDAMYWYRQDPGQGLRLIYYSQIVNDFQKGDIAEGYSVSREKKESFPLTVTSAQKNPTAFYLCASSIDRGTGELFFGEGSRLTVL.

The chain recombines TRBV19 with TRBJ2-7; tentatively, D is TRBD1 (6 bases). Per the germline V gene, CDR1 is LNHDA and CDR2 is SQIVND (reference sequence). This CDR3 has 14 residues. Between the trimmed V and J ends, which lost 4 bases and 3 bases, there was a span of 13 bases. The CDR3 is CASSKETGYYEQYF. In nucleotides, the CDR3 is TGTGCCAGTAGTAAGGAAACAGGGTACTACGAGCAGTACTTC.

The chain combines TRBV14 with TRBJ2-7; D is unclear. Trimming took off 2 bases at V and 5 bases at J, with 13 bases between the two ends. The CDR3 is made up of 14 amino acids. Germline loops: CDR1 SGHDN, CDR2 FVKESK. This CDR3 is CASSQILGRDEQYF. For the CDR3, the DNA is TGTGCCAGCAGCCAAATCCTAGGAAGGGACGAGCAGTACTTC.

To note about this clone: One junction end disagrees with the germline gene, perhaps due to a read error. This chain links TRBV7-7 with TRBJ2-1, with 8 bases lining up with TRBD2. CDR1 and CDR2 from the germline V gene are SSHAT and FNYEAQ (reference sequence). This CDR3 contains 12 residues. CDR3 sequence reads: CASSSIAGEQFF. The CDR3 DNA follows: TGTGCTAGCAGCTCCATAGCGGGAGAGCAGTTCTTC.

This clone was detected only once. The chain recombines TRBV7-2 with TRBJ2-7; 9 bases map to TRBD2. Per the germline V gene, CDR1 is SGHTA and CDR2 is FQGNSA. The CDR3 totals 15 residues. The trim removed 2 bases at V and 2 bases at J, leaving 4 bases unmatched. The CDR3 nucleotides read TGTGCCAGCAGCTTAAGGCGGGAGGGAACCTACGAGCAGTACTTC. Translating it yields CASSLRREGTYEQYF.

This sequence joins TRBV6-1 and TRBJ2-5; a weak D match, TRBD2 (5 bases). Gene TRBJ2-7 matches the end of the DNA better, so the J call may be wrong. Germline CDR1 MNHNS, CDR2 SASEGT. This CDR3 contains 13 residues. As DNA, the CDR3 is TGTGCCAGCAGTCACGGGAAATCCTACGAGCAGTACTTC. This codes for CASSHGKSYEQYF.

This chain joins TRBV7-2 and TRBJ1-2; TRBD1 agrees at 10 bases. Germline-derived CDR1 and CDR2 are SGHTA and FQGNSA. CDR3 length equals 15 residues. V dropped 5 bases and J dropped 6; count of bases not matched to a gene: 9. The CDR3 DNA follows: TGTGCCAGCAGCCCGGGACAGGGGCAAAGGAATGGCTACACCTTC. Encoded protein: CASSPGQGQRNGYTF.

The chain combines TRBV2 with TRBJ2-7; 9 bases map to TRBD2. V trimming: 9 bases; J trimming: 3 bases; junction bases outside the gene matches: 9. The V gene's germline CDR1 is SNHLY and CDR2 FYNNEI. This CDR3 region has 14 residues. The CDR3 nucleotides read TGTGCCAGATCGGCGACTAGCGGAAACTACGAGCAGTACTTC. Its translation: CARSATSGNYEQYF.